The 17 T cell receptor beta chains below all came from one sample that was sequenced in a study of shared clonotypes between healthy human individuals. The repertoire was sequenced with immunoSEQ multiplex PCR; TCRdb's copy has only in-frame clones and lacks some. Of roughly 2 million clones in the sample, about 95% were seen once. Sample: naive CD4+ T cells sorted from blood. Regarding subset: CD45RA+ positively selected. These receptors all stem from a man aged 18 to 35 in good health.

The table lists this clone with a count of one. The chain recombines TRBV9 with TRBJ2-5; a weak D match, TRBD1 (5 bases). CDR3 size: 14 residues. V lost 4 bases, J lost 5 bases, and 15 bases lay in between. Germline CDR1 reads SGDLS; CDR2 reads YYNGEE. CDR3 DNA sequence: TGTGCCAGCAGCCCAGGGATAGTGTTGGAGACCCAGTACTTC. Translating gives CASSPGIVLETQYF.

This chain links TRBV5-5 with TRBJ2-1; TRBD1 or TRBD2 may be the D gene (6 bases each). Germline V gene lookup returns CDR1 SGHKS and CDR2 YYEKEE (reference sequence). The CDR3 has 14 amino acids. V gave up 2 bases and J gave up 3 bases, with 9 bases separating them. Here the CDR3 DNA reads TGTGCCAGCAGCTTTAGGGGGGACTACAATGAGCAGTTCTTC. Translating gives CASSFRGDYNEQFF.

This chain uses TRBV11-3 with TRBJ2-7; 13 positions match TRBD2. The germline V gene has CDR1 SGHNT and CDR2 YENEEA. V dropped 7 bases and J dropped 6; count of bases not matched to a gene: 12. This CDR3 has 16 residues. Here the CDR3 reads CASNIELAGGPGEQYF. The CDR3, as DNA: TGTGCCAGCAACATCGAACTAGCGGGAGGGCCCGGCGAGCAGTACTTC.

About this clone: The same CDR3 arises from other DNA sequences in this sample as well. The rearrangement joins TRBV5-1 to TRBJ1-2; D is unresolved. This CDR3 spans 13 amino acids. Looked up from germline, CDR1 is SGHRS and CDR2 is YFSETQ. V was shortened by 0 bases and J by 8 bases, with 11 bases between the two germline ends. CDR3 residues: CASSLGSGEGYTF. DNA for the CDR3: TGCGCCAGCAGCTTGGGTTCGGGCGAAGGCTACACCTTC.

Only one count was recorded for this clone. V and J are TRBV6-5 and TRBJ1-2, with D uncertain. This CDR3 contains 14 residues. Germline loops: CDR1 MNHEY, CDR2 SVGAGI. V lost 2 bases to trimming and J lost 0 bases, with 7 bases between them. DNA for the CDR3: TGTGCCAGCAGTTACCGGGGAACTAACTATGGCTACACCTTC. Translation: CASSYRGTNYGYTF.

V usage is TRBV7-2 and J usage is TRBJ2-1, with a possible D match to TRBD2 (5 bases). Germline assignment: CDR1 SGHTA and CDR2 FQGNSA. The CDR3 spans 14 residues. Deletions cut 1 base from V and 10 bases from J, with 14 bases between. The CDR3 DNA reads TGTGCCAGCAGCTTAGGAGTAGCGCTCTGGGAGCAGTTCTTC. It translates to CASSLGVALWEQFF.

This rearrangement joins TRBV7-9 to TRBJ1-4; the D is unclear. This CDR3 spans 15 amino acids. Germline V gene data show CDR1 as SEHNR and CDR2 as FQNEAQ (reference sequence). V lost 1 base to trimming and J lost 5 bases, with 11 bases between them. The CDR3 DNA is TGTGCCAGCAGCTTAGTGAGGACGGGGAATGAAAAACTGTTTTTT. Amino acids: CASSLVRTGNEKLFF.

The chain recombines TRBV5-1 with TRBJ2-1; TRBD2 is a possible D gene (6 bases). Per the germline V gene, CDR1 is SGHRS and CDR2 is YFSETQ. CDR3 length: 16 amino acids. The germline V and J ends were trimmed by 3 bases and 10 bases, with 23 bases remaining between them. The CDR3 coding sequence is TGCGCCAGCAGCTCAGGACTATCCGGGGACGTTCGGGAGCAGTTCTTC. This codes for CASSSGLSGDVREQFF.

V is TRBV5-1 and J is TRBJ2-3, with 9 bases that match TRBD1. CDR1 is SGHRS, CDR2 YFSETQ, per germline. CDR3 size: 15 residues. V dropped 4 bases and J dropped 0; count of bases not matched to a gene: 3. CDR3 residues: CASSVGQGSTDTQYF. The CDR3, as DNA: TGCGCCAGCAGCGTAGGACAGGGGAGCACAGATACGCAGTATTTT.

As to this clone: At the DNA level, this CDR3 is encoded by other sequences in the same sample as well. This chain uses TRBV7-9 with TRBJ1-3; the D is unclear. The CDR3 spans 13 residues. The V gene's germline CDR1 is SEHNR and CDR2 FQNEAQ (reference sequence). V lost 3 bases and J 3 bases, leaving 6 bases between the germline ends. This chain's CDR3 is CASSLGFGNTIYF. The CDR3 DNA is TGTGCCAGCAGCTTGGGATTTGGAAACACCATATATTTT.

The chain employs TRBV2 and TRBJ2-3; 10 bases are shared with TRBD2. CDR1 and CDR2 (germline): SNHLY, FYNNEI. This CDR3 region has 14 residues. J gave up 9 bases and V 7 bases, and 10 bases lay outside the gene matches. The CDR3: CASTETSGFLTQYF. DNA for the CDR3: TGTGCCAGCACCGAGACTAGCGGGTTCCTGACGCAGTATTTT. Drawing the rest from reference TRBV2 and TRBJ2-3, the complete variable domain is EPEVTQTPSHQVTQMGQEVILRCVPISNHLYFYWYRQILGQKVEFLVSFYNNEISEKSEIFDDQFSVERPDGSNFTLKIRSTKLEDSAMYFCASTETSGFLTQYFGPGTRLTVL.

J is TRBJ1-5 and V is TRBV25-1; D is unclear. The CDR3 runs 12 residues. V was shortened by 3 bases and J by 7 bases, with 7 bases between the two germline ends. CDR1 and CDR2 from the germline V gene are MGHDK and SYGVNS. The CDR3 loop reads CASSDGYQPQHF. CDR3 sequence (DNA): TGTGCCAGCAGTGATGGCTACCAGCCCCAGCATTTT. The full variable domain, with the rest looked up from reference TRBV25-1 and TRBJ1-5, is EADIYQTPRYLVIGTGKKITLECSQTMGHDKMYWYQQDPGMELHLIHYSYGVNSTEKGDLSSESTVSRIRTEHFPLTLESARPSHTSQYLCASSDGYQPQHFGDGTRLSIL.

The CDR3 loop is CASSLGPQKAQETQYF. CDR3 DNA: TGTGCCAGCAGCTTAGGCCCTCAGAAGGCCCAAGAGACCCAGTACTTC. J is TRBJ2-5 and V is TRBV7-3; D unresolved. Germline CDR1 SGHTA, CDR2 FQGTGA. V dropped 2 bases and J dropped 1 base, with 14 bases sitting between them. The CDR3 is 16 residues long.

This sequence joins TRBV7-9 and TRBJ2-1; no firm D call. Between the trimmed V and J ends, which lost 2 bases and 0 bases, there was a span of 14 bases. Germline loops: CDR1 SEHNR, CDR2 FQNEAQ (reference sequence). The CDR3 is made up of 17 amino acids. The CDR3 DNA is TGTGCCAGCAGCTTAAGGGCGGCCCTCCTCTCCTACAATGAGCAGTTCTTC. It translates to CASSLRAALLSYNEQFF.

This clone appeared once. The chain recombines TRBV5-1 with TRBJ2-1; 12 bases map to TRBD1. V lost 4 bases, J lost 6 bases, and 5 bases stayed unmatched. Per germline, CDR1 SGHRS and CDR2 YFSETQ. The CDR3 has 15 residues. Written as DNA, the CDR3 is TGCGCCAGCAGCCTGGGACAGGGGGCGATCAATGAGCAGTTCTTC. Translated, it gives CASSLGQGAINEQFF.

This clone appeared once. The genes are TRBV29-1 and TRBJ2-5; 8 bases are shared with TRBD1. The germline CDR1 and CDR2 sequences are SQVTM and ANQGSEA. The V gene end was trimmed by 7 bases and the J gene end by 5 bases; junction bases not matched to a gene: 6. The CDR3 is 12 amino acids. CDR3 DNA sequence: TGCAGCGCGACAGGGGTTTGGGAGACCCAGTACTTC. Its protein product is CSATGVWETQYF.

The CDR3 reads CASRGPARNQPQHF. DNA for the CDR3: TGTGCCAGCAGAGGGCCGGCGAGGAATCAGCCCCAGCATTTT. V is TRBV27 and J is TRBJ1-5; D not certain. CDR3 length: 14 residues. The V gene's germline CDR1 is MNHEY and CDR2 SMNVEV (reference sequence). V dropped 6 bases and J dropped 4 bases, with 13 bases sitting between them.